The rows below give T cell receptor beta chains drawn from one sample of a study of post-analysis software for immune sequencing data. TCRdb ran MiXCR on the PCR reads and lists one entry per CDR3 protein. The repertoire consists of hundreds of thousands of distinct CDR3 sequences, with 30% to 45% occurring once and the leading ten covering 13%. Sample: blood. These TCRs come from a girl between 5 and 17 years old with multiple sclerosis. Each CDR3 is given with its conserved first and last residue. Fields, in order: V gene, J gene, CDR3 protein.

>TRBV5-1|TRBJ2-1
CASGRMAAGEQFF
>TRBV7-9|TRBJ2-1
CASSSGGGVLNEQFF
>TRBV10-2|TRBJ2-1
CASRTSGGNNEQFF
>TRBV12-3/TRBV12-4|TRBJ2-7
CASSLRMTSGGPFRGEQYF
>TRBV12-3/TRBV12-4|TRBJ2-5
CASSFQTSRGETQYF
>TRBV7-2|TRBJ2-7
CASRGGGNYEQYF
>TRBV29-1|TRBJ2-6
CSVEESNRGIAGANVRTF
>TRBV7-9|TRBJ1-1
CASSYADNPNTEAFF
>TRBV5-1|TRBJ2-7
CASSLDGDLYEQYF
>TRBV3-1|TRBJ2-7
CASSQITESYEQYF
>TRBV3-1|TRBJ2-6
CASSQGRLSGANVLTF
>TRBV6-4|TRBJ1-1
CASSEGGPLEAFF
>TRBV18|TRBJ2-7
CASSPDRFEQYF
>TRBV5-6|TRBJ2-1
CASSLRQGAFNEQFF
>TRBV9|TRBJ2-5
CASSVDPLTSGGQETQYF